The 27 T cell receptor beta chains listed next were all sequenced from one sample in a study of glioma-infiltrating T cells after dendritic cell vaccination. Time point of the sample: after dendritic cell vaccination, including at tumor progression/relapse. TCRdb's copy holds only in-frame clones and misses some; the assay was immunoSEQ multiplex PCR. The data show just under 100,000 clones, approximately 80% seen once. Specimen: blood, collected after dendritic cell vaccination. The receptor set was obtained from a human donor with glioblastoma.

The J gene is TRBJ2-7, the V gene TRBV6-6; no clear D gene. There are 13 residues in the CDR3. V gave up 7 bases and J gave up 1 base, with 11 bases separating them. From germline, CDR1 is MNHNY and CDR2 SVGAGI (reference sequence). The CDR3 bases are TGTGCCAGCATGGAAATCGGGTCCTACGAGCAGTACTTC. Its protein product is CASMEIGSYEQYF.

The rearrangement links TRBV7-8 to TRBJ2-7; the D gene is possibly TRBD2 (5 bases). The CDR3 sequence is 14 residues long. In germline, CDR1 is SGHVS, CDR2 FQNEAQ. V lost 5 bases and J 1 base, leaving 12 bases between the germline ends. CDR3 loop: CASSTRASSYEQYF. CDR3 bases: TGTGCCAGCAGCACGAGGGCCTCATCCTACGAGCAGTACTTC.

This rearrangement joins TRBV28 to TRBJ1-4; D is uncertain. The V end was cut by 6 bases, the J end by 7 bases, with 18 bases between. The CDR3 runs 15 residues. CDR1 and CDR2 (germline): MDHEN, SYDVKM. The CDR3 sequence is CASSRQRWSGEKLFF. CDR3 DNA: TGTGCCAGCAGCAGACAAAGGTGGTCAGGTGAAAAACTGTTTTTT. Variable domain in full (rest from reference TRBV28 and TRBJ1-4): DVKVTQSSRYLVKRTGEKVFLECVQDMDHENMFWYRQDPGLGLRLIYFSYDVKMKEKGDIPEGYSVSREKKERFSLILESASTNQTSMYLCASSRQRWSGEKLFFGSGTQLSVL.

The chain links TRBV18 to TRBJ1-3; TRBD1 matches 9 bases. J lost 3 bases, V lost 3 bases, and 9 bases had no gene match. The CDR3 contains 17 residues. Germline CDR1 reads KGHSH; CDR2 reads LQKENI. CDR3 protein: CASSPRDRASIGNTIYF. CDR3 sequence (DNA): TGTGCCAGCTCACCGCGGGACAGGGCTAGTATTGGAAACACCATATATTTT. Drawing the rest from reference TRBV18 and TRBJ1-3, the complete variable domain is NAGVMQNPRHLVRRRGQEARLRCSPMKGHSHVYWYRQLPEEGLKFMVYLQKENIIDESGMPKERFSAEFPKEGPSILRIQQVVRGDSAAYFCASSPRDRASIGNTIYFGEGSWLTVV.

The V gene is TRBV13, the J gene TRBJ2-6; D remains ambiguous. The CDR3 extends over 17 amino acids. V gave up 5 bases and J gave up 0 bases, with 14 bases separating them. Germline V lookup: CDR1 PRHDT, CDR2 FYEKMQ (reference sequence). CDR3 region: CASSPRPRPSGANVLTF. In DNA form, the CDR3 reads TGTGCCAGCAGCCCTAGACCAAGGCCCTCTGGGGCCAACGTCCTGACTTTC.

This clone was recorded a few times. The chain links TRBV6-1 to TRBJ1-2; D is uncertain. The CDR3 contains 14 residues. V was trimmed by 4 bases and J by 3 bases, leaving 12 bases between them. Germline V gives CDR1 MNHNS, CDR2 SASEGT. The CDR3 loop reads CASSAPPEHYGYTF. CDR3 bases: TGTGCCAGCAGTGCCCCCCCCGAGCACTATGGCTACACCTTC.

This chain links TRBV9 with TRBJ1-2; D gene uncertain. Germline assignment: CDR1 SGDLS and CDR2 YYNGEE. The CDR3 extends over 13 amino acids. V was shortened by 0 bases and J by 8 bases, with 11 bases between the two germline ends. The CDR3 loop is CASSVGITGGYTF. CDR3 DNA: TGTGCCAGCAGCGTAGGAATAACGGGAGGCTACACCTTC.

This clone was observed once. The chain carries TRBV7-2 and TRBJ2-7, with D perhaps TRBD2 (6 bases). V was cut by 1 base and J by 6 bases, with 13 bases left in between. The CDR3 runs 14 residues. Germline CDR1 reads SGHTA; CDR2 reads FQGNSA. The CDR3: CASSLGLVFREQYF. The CDR3 DNA follows: TGTGCCAGCAGCTTAGGACTAGTTTTCCGCGAGCAGTACTTC.

This clone came up once. The chain employs TRBV10-2 and TRBJ1-1; 8 bases fit TRBD1. With V trimmed by 6 bases and J by 4 bases, 7 bases remained unmatched. This CDR3 comprises 14 residues. Germline V gene lookup returns CDR1 WSHSY and CDR2 SAAADI. The DNA of the CDR3 is TGCGCCAGCAGGGACGGACAGGGATTCACTGAAGCTTTCTTT. It yields the protein CASRDGQGFTEAFF.

The rearrangement uses TRBV30 and TRBJ1-2; 7 bases align to TRBD1. The CDR3 totals 15 residues. Trimming at V came to 3 bases and at J to 0 bases, leaving 7 bases not matched to a gene. Germline values: CDR1 GTSNPN, CDR2 SVGIG (reference sequence). The CDR3 bases are TGTGCCTGGAGCCTAGGGACAGCGACTAACTATGGCTACACCTTC. Its protein product is CAWSLGTATNYGYTF.

J is TRBJ2-7 and V is TRBV7-2; D perhaps matches TRBD1 (6 bases). Per the germline V gene, CDR1 is SGHTA and CDR2 is FQGNSA. The length of the CDR3 is 15 residues. Trimming took 5 bases from V and 0 from J, leaving 14 bases between them. CDR3 sequence reads: CASSHSPGVSYEQYF. In nucleotides, the CDR3 is TGTGCCAGCAGCCACTCGCCAGGGGTCTCCTACGAGCAGTACTTC.

J is TRBJ2-5 and V is TRBV15; the D gene is possibly TRBD2 (6 bases). The germline V gene encodes CDR1 LNHNV and CDR2 YYDKDF (reference sequence). There are 14 residues in the CDR3. V lost 0 bases and J 9 bases, leaving 14 bases between the germline ends. CDR3 loop: CATSRDSGRRAQYF. CDR3 nucleotide sequence: TGTGCCACCAGCAGAGATAGCGGCAGGAGGGCCCAGTACTTC.

This rearrangement joins TRBV20-1 to TRBJ1-2; D gene uncertain. V was pared by 4 bases and J by 6 bases, with 6 bases between. CDR1 is DFQATT and CDR2 is SNEGSKA in the germline V gene (reference sequence). The CDR3 is 10 residues long. CDR3 sequence: CSAIFNGYTF. The CDR3 region has the DNA TGCAGTGCTATTTTTAATGGCTACACCTTC.

The CDR3 sequence is CASSSRAGVGTGELFF. CDR3 bases: TGTGCCAGCAGTTCCCGAGCGGGAGTTGGTACCGGGGAGCTGTTTTTT. The chain has TRBV6-5 and TRBJ2-2; 8 bases fit TRBD2. The CDR3 sequence is 16 residues long. The trim removed 4 bases at V and 5 bases at J, leaving 9 bases unmatched. Germline CDR1 reads MNHEY; CDR2 reads SVGAGI.

This clone was observed a few times. The J gene is TRBJ1-1, the V gene TRBV5-1, with D unclear. Germline V lookup: CDR1 SGHRS, CDR2 YFSETQ. The CDR3 has 17 amino acids. V lost 0 bases and J 4 bases, leaving 19 bases between the germline ends. The CDR3 is CASSLGSGSGRGTEAFF. In DNA, the CDR3 is TGCGCCAGCAGCTTGGGGTCCGGGTCGGGTAGAGGCACTGAAGCTTTCTTT.

This chain joins TRBV11-2 and TRBJ1-4, with D unresolved. From germline, CDR1 is SGHAT and CDR2 FQNNGV. The CDR3 is 16 amino acids. V was pared by 1 base and J by 3 bases, with 12 bases between. CDR3 DNA sequence: TGTGCCAGCAGCTTAGGGTTGCGGGTTGCTAATGAAAAACTGTTTTTT. The encoded protein is CASSLGLRVANEKLFF. Complete variable domain (other parts from reference TRBV11-2 and TRBJ1-4): EAGVAQSPRYKIIEKRQSVAFWCNPISGHATLYWYQQILGQGPKLLIQFQNNGVVDDSQLPKDRFSAERLKGVDSTLKIQPAKLEDSAVYLCASSLGLRVANEKLFFGSGTQLSVL.

The CDR3, as DNA: TGCGCCAGCAGCCAAGATATGGGGGGGCTCCCCTACGAGCAGTACTTC. Translating it yields CASSQDMGGLPYEQYF. The gene calls are TRBV4-1 and TRBJ2-7; D possibly corresponds to TRBD2 (7 bases). The V end was cut by 0 bases, the J end by 2 bases, with 14 bases between. This CDR3 is built from 16 residues. Per the germline V gene, CDR1 is MGHRA and CDR2 is YSYEKL.

This clone has more than one count but fewer than ten. The gene calls are TRBV5-1 and TRBJ2-6; D unresolved. Germline loops: CDR1 SGHRS, CDR2 YFSETQ. The V end lost 1 base, the J end lost 2 bases, and 7 bases lay between the germline ends. The CDR3 has 15 amino acids. The CDR3 is CASSLQVAGANVLTF. The DNA of the CDR3 is TGCGCCAGCAGCTTGCAGGTAGCTGGGGCCAACGTCCTGACTTTC.

The genes are TRBV6-1 and TRBJ1-4, with 8 bases lining up with TRBD1. Germline values: CDR1 MNHNS, CDR2 SASEGT. The trim removed 10 bases at V and 5 bases at J, leaving 9 bases unmatched. The CDR3 runs to 14 residues. In nucleotides, the CDR3 is TGTGCCACAGCAAGGGGACAGGTGAATGAAAAACTGTTTTTT. It translates to CATARGQVNEKLFF.

The chain recombines TRBV9 with TRBJ2-1; the D gene is possibly TRBD2 (5 bases). The length of the CDR3 is 15 residues. CDR1 is SGDLS and CDR2 is YYNGEE in the germline V gene. Trimming pared 0 bases from V and 6 bases from J, leaving 13 bases between. For the CDR3, the DNA is TGTGCCAGCAGCGTAGCGAGCGGTACTCCCAATGAGCAGTTCTTC. Translating it yields CASSVASGTPNEQFF.

The chain joins TRBV2 to TRBJ2-4; TRBD1 matches 8 bases. CDR3 size: 16 residues. J lost 0 bases, V lost 2 bases, and 3 bases had no gene match. Per germline, CDR1 SNHLY and CDR2 FYNNEI. The CDR3 sequence: CASSETGGKAKNIQYF. The CDR3, as DNA: TGTGCCAGCAGTGAAACAGGGGGGAAAGCCAAAAACATTCAGTACTTC.

This clone was counted between two and nine times. The V gene is TRBV14, the J gene TRBJ2-1, with 11 bases fitting TRBD2. Losses at the gene ends were 6 bases for V and 6 bases for J; bases not matched to a gene: 10. The CDR3 is made up of 16 amino acids. CDR1 is SGHDN, CDR2 FVKESK, per germline. Written as DNA, the CDR3 is TGTGCCAGCAGATTTTGGGGACTAGCGGTCCCCAATGAGCAGTTCTTC. Translating it yields CASRFWGLAVPNEQFF.

The rearrangement links TRBV18 to TRBJ2-5, with 14 bases aligning to TRBD2. CDR1 and CDR2 (germline): KGHSH, LQKENI. V gave up 2 bases and J gave up 5 bases; unmatched junction bases: 4. The CDR3 totals 16 residues. For the CDR3, the DNA is TGTGCCAGCTCACCAAATCGACTAGCGGGAGGGGAGACCCAGTACTTC. Translation: CASSPNRLAGGETQYF.

The CDR3 DNA is TGTGCCAGCAGTTACGAGGGGGCAGCTAAAGGGGGCTACACCTTC. Translating it yields CASSYEGAAKGGYTF. The chain uses TRBV6-6 and TRBJ1-2; TRBD1 aligns across 7 bases. V was clipped by 2 bases and J by 8 bases; unmatched bases: 11. The CDR3 runs to 15 residues. CDR1 MNHNY and CDR2 SVGAGI come from the germline V gene (reference sequence).

CDR3 nucleotide sequence: TGTGCCAGCATGAGACAGGGGGACTGGGCTGAAGCTTTCTTT. Its protein is CASMRQGDWAEAFF. The rearrangement uses TRBV6-1 and TRBJ1-1; 9 bases fit TRBD1. Germline CDR1 is MNHNS and CDR2 is SASEGT. The CDR3 runs to 14 residues. Germline trimming cut 7 bases from V and 6 bases from J; bases unmatched to any gene: 9.

This chain links TRBV7-3 with TRBJ2-5; 8 nucleotides match TRBD2. The CDR3 is made up of 15 amino acids. CDR1 SGHTA and CDR2 FQGTGA come from the germline V gene. Losses at the gene ends were 4 bases for V and 3 bases for J; bases not matched to a gene: 7. The CDR3 region has the DNA TGTGCCAGCAGCTCCTCGGGGCGGGGGGAAGAGACCCAGTACTTC. Encoded protein: CASSSSGRGEETQYF.

This clone was detected a few times. This chain connects TRBV7-2 to TRBJ2-3; 13 nucleotides align to TRBD2. V trimming: 5 bases; J trimming: 5 bases; junction bases outside the gene matches: 7. This CDR3 spans 16 amino acids. Germline V lookup: CDR1 SGHTA, CDR2 FQGNSA. Here the CDR3 DNA reads TGTGCCAGCAGCCTAGGACTAGCGGGAGCGGGAGATACGCAGTATTTT. Translation: CASSLGLAGAGDTQYF.